The entry below gives a single T cell receptor beta chain sequence along with its context. Assay: immunoSEQ multiplex PCR; the TCRdb copy retains only in-frame clones and omits some. The sample holds under 6,000 clones, approximately 69% seen once. This sample is drawn from a study of immune evolution from preneoplasia to lung adenocarcinoma. The J segment lost 0 bases and the V segment lost 7 bases, leaving 8 bases of the junction unmatched. The CDR3 sequence is 15 residues long. CDR1 is MDHEN and CDR2 is SYDVKM in the germline V gene. Sequences were obtained from FFPE adjacent normal lung tissue. This chain links TRBV28 with TRBJ2-7, with 8 bases fitting TRBD1. The origin of this receptor is a person aged 55-80 years with lung adenocarcinoma. CDR3 bases: TGTGCCAGCATTCGTGGACAGGGATCCTCCTACGAGCAGTACTTC. It yields the protein CASIRGQGSSYEQYF.